The clone carrying this TCR beta chain was seen a few times. At one boundary the junction diverges from the germline segment, which might be a read error. Per the original methods: How many nucleated cells were present was estimated from reference gene primer amplification. Some clones are missing from TCRdb's copy, which holds only in-frame ones; the method was immunoSEQ multiplex PCR. That table furnishes V, J and clone size, whereas the DNA furnished D and trimming. The repertoire has fewer than 250,000 clones, 80% to 90% of them found once; the top ten carry roughly 2.8%. The source of the sample is a study of blood T cell repertoires in COVID-19. Looking at the study overall: COVID-19 samples from acute and convalescent phases originated in the United States, Italy and Spain.

CDR3 size: 15 residues. Per germline, CDR1 SEHNR and CDR2 FQNEAQ (reference sequence). This TCR derives from a man in his fifties or sixties with active or convalescent COVID-19. The sample was peripheral blood. V and J are TRBV7-9 and TRBJ1-1; 9 nucleotides align to TRBD1. In nucleotides, the CDR3 is TGTGCCAGCAACTTATGGACAGGGGCTGGCACTGAAGCTTTCTTT. Residues: CASNLWTGAGTEAFF.